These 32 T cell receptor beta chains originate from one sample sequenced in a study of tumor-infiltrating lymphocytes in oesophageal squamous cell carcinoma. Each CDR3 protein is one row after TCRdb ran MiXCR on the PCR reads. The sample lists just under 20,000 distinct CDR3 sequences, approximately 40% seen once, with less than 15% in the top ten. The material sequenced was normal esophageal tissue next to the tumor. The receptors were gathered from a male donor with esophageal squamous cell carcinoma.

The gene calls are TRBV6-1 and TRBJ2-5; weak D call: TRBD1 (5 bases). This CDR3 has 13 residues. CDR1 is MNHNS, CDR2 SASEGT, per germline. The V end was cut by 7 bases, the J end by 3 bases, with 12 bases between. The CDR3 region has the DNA TGTGCCAGCAACACAGGTTACAAAGAGACCCAGTACTTC. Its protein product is CASNTGYKETQYF.

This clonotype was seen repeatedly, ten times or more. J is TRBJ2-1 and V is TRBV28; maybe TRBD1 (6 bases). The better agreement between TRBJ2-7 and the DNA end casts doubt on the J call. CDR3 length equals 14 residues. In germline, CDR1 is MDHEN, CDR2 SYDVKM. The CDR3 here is CASSSWDIGYEQYF. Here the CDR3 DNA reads TGTGCCAGCAGTTCCTGGGACATTGGCTACGAGCAGTACTTC.

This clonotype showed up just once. Written as DNA, the CDR3 is TGTGCCAGCAGTTACGAGGGACAAGACTATGGCTACACCTTC. It specifies CASSYEGQDYGYTF. This chain uses TRBV6-6 with TRBJ1-2, with D perhaps matching TRBD1 (6 bases). The CDR3 is 14 amino acids. Trimming cost V 2 bases and J 3 bases, with 10 bases left between them. Germline CDR1 reads MNHNY; CDR2 reads SVGAGI (reference sequence).

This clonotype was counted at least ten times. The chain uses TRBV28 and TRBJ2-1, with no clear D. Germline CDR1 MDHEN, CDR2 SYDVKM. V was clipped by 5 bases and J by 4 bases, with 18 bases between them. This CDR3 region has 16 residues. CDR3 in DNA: TGTGCCAGCAGTCCCTTTCGTCAATTGGGGTACAATGAGCAGTTCTTC. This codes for CASSPFRQLGYNEQFF.

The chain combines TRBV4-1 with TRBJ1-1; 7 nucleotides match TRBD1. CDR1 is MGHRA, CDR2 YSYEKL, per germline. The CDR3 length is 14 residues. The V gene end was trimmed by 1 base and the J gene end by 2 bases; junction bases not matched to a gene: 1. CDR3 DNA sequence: TGCGCCAGCAGCCAAGGACAGGGAAACACTGAAGCTTTCTTT. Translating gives CASSQGQGNTEAFF.

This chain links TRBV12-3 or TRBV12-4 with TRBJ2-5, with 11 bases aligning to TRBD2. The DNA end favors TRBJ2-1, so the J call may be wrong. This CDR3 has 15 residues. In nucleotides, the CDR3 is TGTGCCAGCAGTTTTAGGCTAGCGGGAGGTTACGAGCAGTTCTTC. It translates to CASSFRLAGGYEQFF.

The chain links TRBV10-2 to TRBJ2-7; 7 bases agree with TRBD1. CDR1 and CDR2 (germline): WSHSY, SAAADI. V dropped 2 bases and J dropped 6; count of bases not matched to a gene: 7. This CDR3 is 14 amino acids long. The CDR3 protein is CASSETSRDSEQYF. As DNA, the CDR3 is TGCGCCAGCAGTGAGACGAGCCGGGACAGCGAGCAGTACTTC.

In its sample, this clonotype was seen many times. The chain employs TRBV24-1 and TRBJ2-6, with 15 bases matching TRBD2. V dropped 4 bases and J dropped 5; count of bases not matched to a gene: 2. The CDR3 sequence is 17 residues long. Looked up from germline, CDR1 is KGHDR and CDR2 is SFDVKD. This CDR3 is CATSEGLAGGWANVLTF. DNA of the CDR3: TGTGCCACCAGTGAAGGACTAGCGGGGGGGTGGGCCAACGTCCTGACTTTC.

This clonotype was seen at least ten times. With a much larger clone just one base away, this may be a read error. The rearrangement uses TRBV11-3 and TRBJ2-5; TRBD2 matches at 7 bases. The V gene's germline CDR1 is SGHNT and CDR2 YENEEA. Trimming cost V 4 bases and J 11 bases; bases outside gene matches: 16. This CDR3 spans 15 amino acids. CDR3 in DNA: TGTGCCAGCAGCTCACTAGCGACCTCCTACAATGAGCAGTACTTC. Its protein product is CASSSLATSYNEQYF.

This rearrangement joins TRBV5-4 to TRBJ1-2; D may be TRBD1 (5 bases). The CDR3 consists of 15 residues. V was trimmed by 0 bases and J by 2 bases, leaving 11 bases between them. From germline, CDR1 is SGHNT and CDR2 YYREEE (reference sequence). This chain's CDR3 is CASSLDGRDNYGYTF. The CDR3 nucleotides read TGTGCCAGCAGCTTGGATGGACGGGACAACTATGGCTACACCTTC.

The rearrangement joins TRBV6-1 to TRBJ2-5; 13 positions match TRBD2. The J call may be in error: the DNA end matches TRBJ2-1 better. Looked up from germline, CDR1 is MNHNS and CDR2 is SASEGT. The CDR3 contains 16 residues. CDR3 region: CASSETSGRAYNEQFF. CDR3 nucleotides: TGTGCCAGCAGTGAAACTAGCGGGAGGGCGTACAATGAGCAGTTCTTC.

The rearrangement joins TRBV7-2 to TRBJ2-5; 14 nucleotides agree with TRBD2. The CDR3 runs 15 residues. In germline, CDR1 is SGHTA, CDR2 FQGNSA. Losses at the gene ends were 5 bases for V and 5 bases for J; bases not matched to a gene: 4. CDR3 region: CASSPTSGRAETQYF. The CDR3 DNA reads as TGTGCCAGCAGCCCGACTAGCGGGAGGGCGGAGACCCAGTACTTC. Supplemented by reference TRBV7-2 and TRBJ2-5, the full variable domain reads GAGVSQSPSNKVTEKGKDVELRCDPISGHTALYWYRQSLGQGLEFLIYFQGNSAPDKSGLPSDRFSAERTGGSVSTLTIQRTQQEDSAVYLCASSPTSGRAETQYFGPGTRLLVL.

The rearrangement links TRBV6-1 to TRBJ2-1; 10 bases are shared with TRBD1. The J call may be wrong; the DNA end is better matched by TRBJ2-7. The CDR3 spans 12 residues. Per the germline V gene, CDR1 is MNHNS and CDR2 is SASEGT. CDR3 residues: CARRDRGYEQYF. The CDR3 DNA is TGTGCCCGCCGGGACAGGGGCTACGAGCAGTACTTC.

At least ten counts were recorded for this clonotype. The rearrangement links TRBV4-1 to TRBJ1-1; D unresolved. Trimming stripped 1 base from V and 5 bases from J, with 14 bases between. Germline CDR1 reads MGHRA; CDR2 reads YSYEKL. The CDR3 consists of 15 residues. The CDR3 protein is CASSQVAATETEAFF. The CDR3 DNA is TGCGCCAGCAGCCAAGTAGCCGCTACAGAGACTGAAGCTTTCTTT.

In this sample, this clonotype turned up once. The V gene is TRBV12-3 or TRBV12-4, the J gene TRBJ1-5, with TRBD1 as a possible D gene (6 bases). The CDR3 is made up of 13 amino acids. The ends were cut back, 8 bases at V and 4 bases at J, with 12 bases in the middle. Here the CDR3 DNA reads TGTGCCAGCCTTGAGGGGGTTAATCAGCCCCAGCATTTT. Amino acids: CASLEGVNQPQHF.

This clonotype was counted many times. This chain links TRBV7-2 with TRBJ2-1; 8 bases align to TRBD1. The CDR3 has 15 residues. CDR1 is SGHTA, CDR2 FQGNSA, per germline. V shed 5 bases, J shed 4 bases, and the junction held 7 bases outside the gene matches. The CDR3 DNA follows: TGTGCCAGCAGCCGAACAGGGGGATTTTACAATGAGCAGTTCTTC. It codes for CASSRTGGFYNEQFF.

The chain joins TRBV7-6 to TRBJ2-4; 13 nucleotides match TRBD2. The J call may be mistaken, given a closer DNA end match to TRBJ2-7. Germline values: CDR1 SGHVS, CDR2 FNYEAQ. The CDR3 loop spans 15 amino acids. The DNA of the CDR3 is TGTGCCAGCAGCTCACAAGGACTAGCGGGAGCCGAGCAGTACTTC. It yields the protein CASSSQGLAGAEQYF.

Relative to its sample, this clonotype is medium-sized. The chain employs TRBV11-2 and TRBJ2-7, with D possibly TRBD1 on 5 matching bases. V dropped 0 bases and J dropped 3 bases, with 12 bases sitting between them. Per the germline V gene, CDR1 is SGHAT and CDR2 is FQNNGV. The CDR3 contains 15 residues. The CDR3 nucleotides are TGTGCCAGCAGCTTAGACGGTGCAGGGTTCTACGAGCAGTACTTC. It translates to CASSLDGAGFYEQYF.

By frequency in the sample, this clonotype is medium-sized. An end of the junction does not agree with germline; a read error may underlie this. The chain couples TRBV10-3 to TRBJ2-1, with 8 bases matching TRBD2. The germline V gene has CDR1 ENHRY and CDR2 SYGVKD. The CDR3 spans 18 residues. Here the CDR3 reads CATSWRMSSGTSYNEQFF. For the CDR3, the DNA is TGTGCCACCAGTTGGCGTATGAGTAGCGGGACGTCCTACAATGAGCAGTTCTTC.

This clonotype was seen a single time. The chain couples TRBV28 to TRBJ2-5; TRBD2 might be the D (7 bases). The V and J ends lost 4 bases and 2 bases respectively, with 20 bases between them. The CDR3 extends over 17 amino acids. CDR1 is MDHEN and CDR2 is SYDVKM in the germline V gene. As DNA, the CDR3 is TGTGCCAGCAGTTCGGCGGGGGCAGGGAGGGAACAAGAGACCCAGTACTTC. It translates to CASSSAGAGREQETQYF. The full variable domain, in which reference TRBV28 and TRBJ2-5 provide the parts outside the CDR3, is DVKVTQSSRYLVKRTGEKVFLECVQDMDHENMFWYRQDPGLGLRLIYFSYDVKMKEKGDIPEGYSVSREKKERFSLILESASTNQTSMYLCASSSAGAGREQETQYFGPGTRLLVL.

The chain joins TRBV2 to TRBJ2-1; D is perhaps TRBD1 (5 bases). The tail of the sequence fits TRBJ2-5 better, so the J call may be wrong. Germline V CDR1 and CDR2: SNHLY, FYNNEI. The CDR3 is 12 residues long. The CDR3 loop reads CASRQDQETQYF. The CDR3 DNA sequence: TGTGCCAGCAGACAGGACCAAGAGACCCAGTACTTC.

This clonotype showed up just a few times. The CDR3 reads CASGNRETGYTF. CDR3 DNA sequence: TGTGCCAGCGGAAACAGGGAAACTGGCTACACCTTC. This chain connects TRBV2 to TRBJ1-2; a weak D match, TRBD1 (6 bases). V was clipped by 8 bases and J by 7 bases, with 14 bases between them. The CDR3 sequence is 12 residues long. Germline values: CDR1 SNHLY, CDR2 FYNNEI.

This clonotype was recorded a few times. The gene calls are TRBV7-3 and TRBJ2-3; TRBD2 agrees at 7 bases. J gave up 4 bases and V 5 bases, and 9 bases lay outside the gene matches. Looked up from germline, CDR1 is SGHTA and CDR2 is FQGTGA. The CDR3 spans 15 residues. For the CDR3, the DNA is TGTGCCAGCAGCATATCCGGGACTAAAGCAGATACGCAGTATTTT. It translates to CASSISGTKADTQYF.

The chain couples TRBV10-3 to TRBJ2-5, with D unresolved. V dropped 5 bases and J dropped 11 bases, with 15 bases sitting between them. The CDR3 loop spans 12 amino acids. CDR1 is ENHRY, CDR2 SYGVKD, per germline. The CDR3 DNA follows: TGTGCCATCAGTAATCAGGTGGATGAGCAGTACTTC. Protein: CAISNQVDEQYF.

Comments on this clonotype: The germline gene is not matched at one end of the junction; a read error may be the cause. CDR3 in DNA: TGTGCTAGCAGCTTAGGTGAAGCGTGGGAGACCCAGTACTTC. Its protein product is CASSLGEAWETQYF. The chain links TRBV7-6 to TRBJ2-3; D is uncertain. Gene TRBJ2-5 matches the end of the DNA better, so the J call may be wrong. This CDR3 spans 14 amino acids. Germline V gene lookup returns CDR1 SGHVS and CDR2 FNYEAQ.

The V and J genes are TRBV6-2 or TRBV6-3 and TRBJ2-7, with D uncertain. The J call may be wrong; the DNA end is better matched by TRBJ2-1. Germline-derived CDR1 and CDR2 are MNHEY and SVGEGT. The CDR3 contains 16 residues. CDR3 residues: CASSEGRFRSYNEQFF. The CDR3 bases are TGTGCCAGCAGTGAAGGAAGATTTCGCTCCTACAATGAGCAGTTCTTC.

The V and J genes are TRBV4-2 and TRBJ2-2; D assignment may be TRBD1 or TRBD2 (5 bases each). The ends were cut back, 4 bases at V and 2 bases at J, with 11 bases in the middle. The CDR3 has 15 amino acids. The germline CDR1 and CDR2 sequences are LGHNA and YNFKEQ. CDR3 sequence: CASSLPGPNTGELFF. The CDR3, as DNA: TGTGCCAGCAGCCTTCCGGGACCAAACACCGGGGAGCTGTTTTTT.

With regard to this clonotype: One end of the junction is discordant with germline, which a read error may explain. For the CDR3, the DNA is TGTGCTAGCAGCTTAGCCCGGACAGGAGGTCAAGAGACCCAGTACTTC. Translated, it gives CASSLARTGGQETQYF. This rearrangement joins TRBV7-6 to TRBJ2-5, with TRBD1 identical over 7 bases. Germline V gene lookup returns CDR1 SGHVS and CDR2 FNYEAQ. The CDR3 is 16 amino acids.

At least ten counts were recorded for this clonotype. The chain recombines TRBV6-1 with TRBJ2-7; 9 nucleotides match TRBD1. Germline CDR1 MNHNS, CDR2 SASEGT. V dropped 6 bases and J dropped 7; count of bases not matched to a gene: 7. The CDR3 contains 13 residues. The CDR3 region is CASRWDRVGEQYF. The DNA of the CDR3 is TGTGCCAGCAGATGGGACAGGGTGGGGGAGCAGTACTTC.

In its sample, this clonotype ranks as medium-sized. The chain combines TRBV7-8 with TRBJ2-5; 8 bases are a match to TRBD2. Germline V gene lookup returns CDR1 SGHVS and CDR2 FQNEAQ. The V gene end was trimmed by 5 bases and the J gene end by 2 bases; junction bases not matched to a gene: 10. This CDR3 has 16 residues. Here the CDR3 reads CASSRRGGAGQETQYF. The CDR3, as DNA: TGTGCCAGCAGCCGACGGGGGGGGGCGGGACAAGAGACCCAGTACTTC. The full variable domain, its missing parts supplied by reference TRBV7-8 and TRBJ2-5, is GAGVSQSPRYKVAKRGQDVALRCDPISGHVSLFWYQQALGQGPEFLTYFQNEAQLDKSGLPSDRFFAERPEGSVSTLKIQRTQQEDSAVYLCASSRRGGAGQETQYFGPGTRLLVL.

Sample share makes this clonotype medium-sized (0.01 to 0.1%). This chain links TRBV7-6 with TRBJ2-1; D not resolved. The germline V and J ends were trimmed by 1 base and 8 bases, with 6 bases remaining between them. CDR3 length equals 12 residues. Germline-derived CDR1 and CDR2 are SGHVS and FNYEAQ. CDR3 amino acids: CASSLGVDEQFF. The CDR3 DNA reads TGTGCCAGCAGCTTAGGGGTGGATGAGCAGTTCTTC.

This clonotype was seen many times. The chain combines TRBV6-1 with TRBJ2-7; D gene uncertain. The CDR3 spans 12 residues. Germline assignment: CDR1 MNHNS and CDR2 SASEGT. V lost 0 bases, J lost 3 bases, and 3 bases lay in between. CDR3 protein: CASSEASYEQYF. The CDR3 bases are TGTGCCAGCAGTGAAGCGAGCTACGAGCAGTACTTC.